The rows below give T cell receptor beta chains drawn from one sample of a study of metastatic and nonmetastatic thyroid tumors. TCRdb re-analyzed the PCR reads through MiXCR. The top ten clones hold less than 15% of a sample with 8,000 to 9,000 clones, roughly a quarter of them seen once. The sequencing input was adjacent normal tissue. The receptor set was obtained from a female donor with papillary thyroid cancer or a benign thyroid nodule (not recorded which). Some clones in this sample may be carry-over from other donors' samples. CDR3s include the opening cysteine and the closing phenylalanine or tryptophan. The order of the fields is V gene, J gene, CDR3 length, clone size, D gene, CDR3 DNA, CDR3 protein. D genes are given only for firm matches. Expanded clones get a size class; other rows say once, few or many, or leave the size out.

V gene: TRBV19
J gene: TRBJ1-5
CDR3 length: 15
clone size: few
D gene: -
CDR3 DNA: TGTGCCAGTAGGGGATACGGGGGCCAGGGTCAGCCCCAGCATTTT
CDR3 protein: CASRGYGGQGQPQHF

V gene: TRBV18
J gene: TRBJ2-1
CDR3 length: 16
clone size: many
D gene: -
CDR3 DNA: TGTGCCAGCTCTATTATGACCCGCGACTCCTACAATGAGCAGTTCTTC
CDR3 protein: CASSIMTRDSYNEQFF

V gene: TRBV12-3/TRBV12-4
J gene: TRBJ1-2
CDR3 length: 13
clone size: medium-sized
D gene: -
CDR3 DNA: TGTGCCAGCAGCCAACACCTAATCGATGGCTACACCTTC
CDR3 protein: CASSQHLIDGYTF

V gene: TRBV6-1
J gene: TRBJ2-5
CDR3 length: 15
clone size: medium-sized
D gene: TRBD2
CDR3 DNA: TGTGCCAGCAGTGAACTAGCGGGAGGGCCAGAGACCCAGTACTTC
CDR3 protein: CASSELAGGPETQYF

V gene: TRBV2
J gene: TRBJ1-2
CDR3 length: 15
clone size: few
D gene: -
CDR3 DNA: TGTGCCAGCAGTGAATGGGCCAGGGGAAAATTAAGCTACACCTTC
CDR3 protein: CASSEWARGKLSYTF

V gene: TRBV7-2
J gene: TRBJ1-6
CDR3 length: 13
clone size: -
D gene: TRBD1
CDR3 DNA: TGTGCCAGCAGCCTGACAGGGGAGTCACCCCTCCACTTT
CDR3 protein: CASSLTGESPLHF

V gene: TRBV9
J gene: TRBJ2-1
CDR3 length: 15
clone size: many
D gene: -
CDR3 DNA: TGTGCCAGCAGCGTATTGACGGCTAGCATAAATGAGCAGTTCTTC
CDR3 protein: CASSVLTASINEQFF

V gene: TRBV6-1
J gene: TRBJ2-5
CDR3 length: 16
clone size: few
D gene: -
CDR3 DNA: TGTGCCACTTCGGCCTCTTACGGGGGTCCCGCGGAGACCCAGTACTTC
CDR3 protein: CATSASYGGPAETQYF

V gene: TRBV7-2
J gene: TRBJ1-6
CDR3 length: 15
clone size: once
D gene: -
CDR3 DNA: TGTGCCAGCAGCTTAGTCGGACAGAGTAATTCACCCCTCCACTTT
CDR3 protein: CASSLVGQSNSPLHF

V gene: TRBV20-1
J gene: TRBJ2-4
CDR3 length: 14
clone size: many
D gene: -
CDR3 DNA: TGCAGTGCTAGAGAAGGGACCAGGATTAACATTCAGTACTTC
CDR3 protein: CSAREGTRINIQYF

V gene: TRBV4-1
J gene: TRBJ2-1
CDR3 length: 16
clone size: -
D gene: TRBD2
CDR3 DNA: TGCGCCAGCAGCCGTCTAGCGGGAGGGCCTGTAAATGAGCAGTTCTTC
CDR3 protein: CASSRLAGGPVNEQFF

V gene: TRBV18
J gene: TRBJ2-1
CDR3 length: 14
clone size: -
D gene: TRBD2
CDR3 DNA: TGTGCCAGCTCACCGGGGACTAGAAACGATGAGCAGTTCTTC
CDR3 protein: CASSPGTRNDEQFF

V gene: TRBV9
J gene: TRBJ2-7
CDR3 length: 15
clone size: -
D gene: -
CDR3 DNA: TGTGCCAGCAGCGTAGCTGACAGGTTGATTTACGAGCAGTACTTC
CDR3 protein: CASSVADRLIYEQYF

V gene: TRBV6-1
J gene: TRBJ1-1
CDR3 length: 13
clone size: -
D gene: -
CDR3 DNA: TGTGCCAGCAGTGAGTATAGGAACACTGAAGCTTTCTTT
CDR3 protein: CASSEYRNTEAFF

V gene: TRBV5-5
J gene: TRBJ2-2
CDR3 length: 13
clone size: -
D gene: -
CDR3 DNA: TGTGCCAGCAGCTTGACAGACACCGGGGAGCTGTTTTTT
CDR3 protein: CASSLTDTGELFF

V gene: TRBV27
J gene: TRBJ1-4
CDR3 length: 15
clone size: few
D gene: TRBD1
CDR3 DNA: TGTGCCAGCAGTTGCCGGGACAGACTTAATGAAAAACTGTTTTTT
CDR3 protein: CASSCRDRLNEKLFF

V gene: TRBV19
J gene: TRBJ1-2
CDR3 length: 13
clone size: medium-sized
D gene: -
CDR3 DNA: TGTGCCAGTAGTCGGGGACGTAAATATGACTACACCTTC
CDR3 protein: CASSRGRKYDYTF

V gene: TRBV11-2
J gene: TRBJ2-2
CDR3 length: 16
clone size: -
D gene: TRBD1
CDR3 DNA: TGTGCCAGCAGCAACCGGGACAGCCTAGACACCGGGGAGCTGTTTTTT
CDR3 protein: CASSNRDSLDTGELFF

V gene: TRBV6-4
J gene: TRBJ1-2
CDR3 length: 13
clone size: -
D gene: -
CDR3 DNA: TGTGCCAGCAGCAGAGGAGGGGGGTATGGCTACACCTTC
CDR3 protein: CASSRGGGYGYTF

V gene: TRBV3-1
J gene: TRBJ2-7
CDR3 length: 15
clone size: many
D gene: TRBD2
CDR3 DNA: TGTGCCAGCAGCTCAGGGCTCAGCGGGGCCTACGAGCAGTACTTC
CDR3 protein: CASSSGLSGAYEQYF

V gene: TRBV20-1
J gene: TRBJ2-7
CDR3 length: 14
clone size: -
D gene: -
CDR3 DNA: TGCAGTGCTAGAGATGCAGCCGGCATCTACGAGCAGTACTTC
CDR3 protein: CSARDAAGIYEQYF

V gene: TRBV20-1
J gene: TRBJ1-6
CDR3 length: 16
clone size: -
D gene: -
CDR3 DNA: TGCAGTGCTAGAGAGTTGAGGACAGATTATAATTCACCCCTCCACTTT
CDR3 protein: CSARELRTDYNSPLHF

V gene: TRBV7-9
J gene: TRBJ2-1
CDR3 length: 11
clone size: few
D gene: -
CDR3 DNA: TGTGCTATCGGCGCTTCGCAGGGGTCGTTCTTC
CDR3 protein: CAIGASQGSFF

V gene: TRBV25-1
J gene: TRBJ2-7
CDR3 length: 13
clone size: few
D gene: -
CDR3 DNA: TGTGCCAGCAGGATGGGGGTTTCCTACGAGCAGTACTTC
CDR3 protein: CASRMGVSYEQYF

V gene: TRBV15
J gene: TRBJ2-7
CDR3 length: 16
clone size: medium-sized
D gene: -
CDR3 DNA: TGTGCCACCAGCAGAGATGGGGGCGCTCGGGCCTACGAGCAGTACTTC
CDR3 protein: CATSRDGGARAYEQYF

V gene: TRBV5-1
J gene: TRBJ2-7
CDR3 length: 15
clone size: -
D gene: -
CDR3 DNA: TGCGCCAGCAGCTTGGGCTTGGGCGGTACCTACGAGCAGTACTTC
CDR3 protein: CASSLGLGGTYEQYF

V gene: TRBV28
J gene: TRBJ1-5
CDR3 length: 14
clone size: few
D gene: -
CDR3 DNA: TGTGCCAGCAGTTTGTCGGGGCAAGGTCAGCCCCAGCATTTT
CDR3 protein: CASSLSGQGQPQHF

V gene: TRBV6-1
J gene: TRBJ1-3
CDR3 length: 12
clone size: few
D gene: -
CDR3 DNA: TGTGCCAGCACGGGAGGGGGAAACACCATATATTTT
CDR3 protein: CASTGGGNTIYF

V gene: TRBV20-1
J gene: TRBJ2-1
CDR3 length: 16
clone size: -
D gene: TRBD2
CDR3 DNA: TGCAGTGCTAGGACCGGGACTAGCGGGACCTACAATGAGCAGTTCTTC
CDR3 protein: CSARTGTSGTYNEQFF

V gene: TRBV6-2/TRBV6-3
J gene: TRBJ1-3
CDR3 length: 15
clone size: few
D gene: -
CDR3 DNA: TGTGCCAGCAGTTACGACATAAGCTCTGGAAACACCATATATTTT
CDR3 protein: CASSYDISSGNTIYF

V gene: TRBV2
J gene: TRBJ2-7
CDR3 length: 12
clone size: medium-sized
D gene: -
CDR3 DNA: TGTGCCAGCAGTAAGTCAGGGCACGAGCAGTACTTC
CDR3 protein: CASSKSGHEQYF

V gene: TRBV20-1
J gene: TRBJ1-1
CDR3 length: 15
clone size: -
D gene: -
CDR3 DNA: TGCAGTGCTAGAGGGTCCGGACTTATGAACACTGAAGCTTTCTTT
CDR3 protein: CSARGSGLMNTEAFF

V gene: TRBV27
J gene: TRBJ2-3
CDR3 length: 13
clone size: few
D gene: TRBD2
CDR3 DNA: TGTGCCAGCAAGGGACTAGTAGCAGATACGCAGTATTTT
CDR3 protein: CASKGLVADTQYF

V gene: TRBV29-1
J gene: TRBJ2-2
CDR3 length: 15
clone size: many
D gene: -
CDR3 DNA: TGCAGCGTCCACGGGTCAGGGTTAGACACCGGGGAGCTGTTTTTT
CDR3 protein: CSVHGSGLDTGELFF

V gene: TRBV6-1
J gene: TRBJ2-7
CDR3 length: 15
clone size: few
D gene: -
CDR3 DNA: TGTGCCAGCAGTCAATTAAGGGACATGGGCGACGAGCAGTACTTC
CDR3 protein: CASSQLRDMGDEQYF

V gene: TRBV7-9
J gene: TRBJ2-2
CDR3 length: 15
clone size: -
D gene: -
CDR3 DNA: TGTGCCAGCATGCGGGACACCACGAACACCGGTGAGCTGTTTTTT
CDR3 protein: CASMRDTTNTGELFF

V gene: TRBV7-9
J gene: TRBJ2-1
CDR3 length: 14
clone size: -
D gene: -
CDR3 DNA: TGTGCCAGCTTTGAATTCTGGAGTTCAGATGACCAGTTCTTC
CDR3 protein: CASFEFWSSDDQFF

V gene: TRBV28
J gene: TRBJ2-1
CDR3 length: 16
clone size: medium-sized
D gene: TRBD2
CDR3 DNA: TGTGCCAGCAGTTTAAAGCGGGAGAGCTCCTACAATGAGCAGTTCTTC
CDR3 protein: CASSLKRESSYNEQFF

V gene: TRBV20-1
J gene: TRBJ2-3
CDR3 length: 11
clone size: -
D gene: -
CDR3 DNA: TGCAGTGCTAGAGAGACAGATACGCAGTATTTT
CDR3 protein: CSARETDTQYF

V gene: TRBV6-5
J gene: TRBJ1-4
CDR3 length: 14
clone size: medium-sized
D gene: -
CDR3 DNA: TGTGCCAGCAGTTACTTGTCAGGGACTGAAAAACTGTTTTTT
CDR3 protein: CASSYLSGTEKLFF

V gene: TRBV12-5
J gene: TRBJ1-2
CDR3 length: 14
clone size: many
D gene: -
CDR3 DNA: TGTGCTAGTGGTAAGACAGAATCTAACTATGGCTACACCTTC
CDR3 protein: CASGKTESNYGYTF

V gene: TRBV18
J gene: TRBJ1-1
CDR3 length: 14
clone size: -
D gene: -
CDR3 DNA: TGTGCCAGCTCACGGGCACAAGAGAACACTGAAGCTTTCTTT
CDR3 protein: CASSRAQENTEAFF

V gene: TRBV6-9
J gene: TRBJ2-7
CDR3 length: 21
clone size: medium-sized
D gene: TRBD1
CDR3 DNA: TGTGCCAGCAGAAATTTTGCCGGGACAGGGAGGTCCGAGTCCCTCTCCTACGAGCAGTACTTC
CDR3 protein: CASRNFAGTGRSESLSYEQYF

V gene: TRBV12-3/TRBV12-4
J gene: TRBJ2-7
CDR3 length: 16
clone size: medium-sized
D gene: TRBD2
CDR3 DNA: TGTGCCAGCAGTTCAATGGGGACTAGCGGAGACTACGAGCAGTACTTC
CDR3 protein: CASSSMGTSGDYEQYF

V gene: TRBV2
J gene: TRBJ2-2
CDR3 length: 16
clone size: -
D gene: -
CDR3 DNA: TGTGCCAGCAGTGAAGGGGGATACAAGCGCACCGGGGAGCTGTTTTTT
CDR3 protein: CASSEGGYKRTGELFF

V gene: TRBV27
J gene: TRBJ2-2
CDR3 length: 16
clone size: large
D gene: TRBD1
CDR3 DNA: TGTGCCAGCAGCTGGGGGACAGGATCAAATACCGGGGAGCTGTTTTTT
CDR3 protein: CASSWGTGSNTGELFF

V gene: TRBV12-3/TRBV12-4
J gene: TRBJ2-1
CDR3 length: 14
clone size: -
D gene: -
CDR3 DNA: TGTGCCAGCAGTTTAGGCGGGGGGGGACAGGTCCAGTTCTTC
CDR3 protein: CASSLGGGGQVQFF

V gene: TRBV28
J gene: TRBJ1-6
CDR3 length: 16
clone size: -
D gene: -
CDR3 DNA: TGTGCCAGCAGACGGGGACTGAGCTCCTATAATTCACCCCTCCACTTT
CDR3 protein: CASRRGLSSYNSPLHF

V gene: TRBV6-1
J gene: TRBJ1-2
CDR3 length: 15
clone size: -
D gene: -
CDR3 DNA: TGTGCCAGCAGTCCGGCACAGGGAGCTAACTATGGCTACACCTTC
CDR3 protein: CASSPAQGANYGYTF

V gene: TRBV11-2
J gene: TRBJ1-2
CDR3 length: 12
clone size: -
D gene: TRBD1
CDR3 DNA: TGTGCCAGCAGCCGTACAGGGGATGGCTACACCTTC
CDR3 protein: CASSRTGDGYTF

V gene: TRBV27
J gene: TRBJ2-7
CDR3 length: 15
clone size: medium-sized
D gene: TRBD2
CDR3 DNA: TGTGCCAGCAGTTTAAGGAGCGGGAGCTCCTACGAGCAGTACTTC
CDR3 protein: CASSLRSGSSYEQYF